This TCR beta chain was documented in a study of identifying expanded T cells in peripheral blood. V was shortened by 6 bases and J by 6 bases, with 15 bases between the two germline ends. Germline assignment: CDR1 MNHEY and CDR2 SVGAGI. The CDR3 is 14 amino acids. The repertoire was sequenced with immunoSEQ multiplex PCR; TCRdb's copy has only in-frame clones and lacks some. The sample holds about 90,000 clones, approximately 86% seen once. The source of this sequence is a person aged 18 to 75 in good health. The sequenced material came from blood. V is TRBV6-5 and J is TRBJ1-5, with no clear D. The DNA of the CDR3 is TGTGCCAGCAGCCCCAAGGGCAGAAGTCAGCCCCAGCATTTT. Encoded protein: CASSPKGRSQPQHF.